This T cell receptor beta chain came from a study of chemoradiotherapy in HPV16-positive cancers. Repertoires were generated with immunoSEQ multiplex PCR, while TCRdb's copy carries only in-frame clones and drops some. The table lists under 40,000 clones, about 89% of them singletons, with about 3.1% in the top ten. In germline, CDR1 is SGHDN, CDR2 FVKESK. The V segment lost 4 bases and the J segment 2 bases; nucleotides outside the gene matches: 6. The length of the CDR3 is 15 residues. With regard to this clone: The antigen is unknown.

Regarding the study as a whole: During treatment, candidate HPV-specific clones and E7-related motifs expanded in tumor. Functional assays defining HPV-specific T cells used only two HPV16-positive patients.

This sequence originates from a human donor with HPV-associated anogenital cancer. This chain uses TRBV14 with TRBJ2-3, with 7 positions matching TRBD2. The sequenced sample was blood, obtained from a patient who underwent chemoradiotherapy. CDR3 region: CASSRSGITTDTQYF. The CDR3 DNA reads TGTGCCAGCAGCCGGAGCGGGATCACCACAGATACGCAGTATTTT.